This entry is about one T cell receptor beta chain. TCRdb's copy holds only in-frame clones and misses some; the assay was immunoSEQ multiplex PCR. The sample carries around 130,000 clones, around four fifths recorded once. The sample comes from a study of blood T cell repertoires in COVID-19. Sequencing was done on a sample of peripheral blood. This clonotype originated in a woman older than 75 with acute or convalescent COVID-19.

The DNA of the CDR3 is TGTGCCAGCAGCCCTTGGGGCCCAACCAAGGAGGCTTTCTTT. Its translation is CASSPWGPTKEAFF. The rearrangement uses TRBV5-6 and TRBJ1-1; TRBD1 might be the D (5 bases). Trimming removed 4 bases at V and 11 bases at J, with 21 bases between. Germline CDR1 reads SGHDT; CDR2 reads YYEEEE. The CDR3 runs 14 residues. Based on the CDR3 plus reference TRBV5-6 and TRBJ1-1, the full variable domain is DAGVTQSPTHLIKTRGQQVTLRCSPKSGHDTVSWYQQALGQGPQFIFQYYEEEERQRGNFPDRFSGHQFPNYSSELNVNALLLGDSALYLCASSPWGPTKEAFFGQGTRLTVV.